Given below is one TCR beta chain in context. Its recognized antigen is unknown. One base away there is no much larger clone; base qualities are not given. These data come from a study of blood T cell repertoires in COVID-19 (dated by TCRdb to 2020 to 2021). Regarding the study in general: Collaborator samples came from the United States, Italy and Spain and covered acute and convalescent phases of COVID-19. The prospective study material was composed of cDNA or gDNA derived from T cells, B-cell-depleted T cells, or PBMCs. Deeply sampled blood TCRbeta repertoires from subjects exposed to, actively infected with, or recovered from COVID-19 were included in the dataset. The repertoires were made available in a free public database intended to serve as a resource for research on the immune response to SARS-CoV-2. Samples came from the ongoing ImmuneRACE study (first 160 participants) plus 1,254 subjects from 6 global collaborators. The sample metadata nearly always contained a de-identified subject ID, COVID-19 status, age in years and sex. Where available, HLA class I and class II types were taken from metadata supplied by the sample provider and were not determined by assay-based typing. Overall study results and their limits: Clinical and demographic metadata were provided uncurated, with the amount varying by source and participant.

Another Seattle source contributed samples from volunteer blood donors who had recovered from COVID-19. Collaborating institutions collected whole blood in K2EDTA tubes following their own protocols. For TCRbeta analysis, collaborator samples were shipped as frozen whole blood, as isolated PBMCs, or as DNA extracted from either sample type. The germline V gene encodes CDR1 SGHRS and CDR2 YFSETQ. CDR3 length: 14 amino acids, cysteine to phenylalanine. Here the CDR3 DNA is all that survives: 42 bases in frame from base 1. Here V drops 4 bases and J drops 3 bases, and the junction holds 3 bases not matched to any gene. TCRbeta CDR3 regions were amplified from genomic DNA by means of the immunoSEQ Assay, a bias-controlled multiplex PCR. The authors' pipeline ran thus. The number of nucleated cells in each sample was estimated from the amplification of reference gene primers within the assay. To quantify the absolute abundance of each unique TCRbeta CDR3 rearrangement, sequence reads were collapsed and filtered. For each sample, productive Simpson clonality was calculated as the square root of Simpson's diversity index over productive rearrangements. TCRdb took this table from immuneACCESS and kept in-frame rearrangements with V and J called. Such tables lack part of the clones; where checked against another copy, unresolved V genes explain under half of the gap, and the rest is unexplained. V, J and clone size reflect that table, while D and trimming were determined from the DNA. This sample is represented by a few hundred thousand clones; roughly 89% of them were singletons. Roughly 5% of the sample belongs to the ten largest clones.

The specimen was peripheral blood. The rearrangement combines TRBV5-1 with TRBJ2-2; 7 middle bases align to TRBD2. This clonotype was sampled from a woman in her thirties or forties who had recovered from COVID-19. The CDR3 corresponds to CASSRTSDTGELFF. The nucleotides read TGCGCCAGCAGCCGAACTAGCGACACCGGGGAGCTGTTTTTT.